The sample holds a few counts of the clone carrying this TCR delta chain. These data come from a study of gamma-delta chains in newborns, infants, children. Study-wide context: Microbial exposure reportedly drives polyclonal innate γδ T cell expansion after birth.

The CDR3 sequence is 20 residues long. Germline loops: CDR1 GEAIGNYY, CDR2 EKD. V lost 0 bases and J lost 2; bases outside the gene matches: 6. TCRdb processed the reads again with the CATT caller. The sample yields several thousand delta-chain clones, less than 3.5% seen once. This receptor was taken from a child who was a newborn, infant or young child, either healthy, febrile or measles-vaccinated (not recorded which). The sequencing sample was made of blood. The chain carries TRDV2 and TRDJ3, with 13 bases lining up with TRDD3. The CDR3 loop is CACDTVSTGGYAWDTRQMFF. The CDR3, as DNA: TGTGCCTGTGACACCGTATCCACTGGGGGATACGCCTGGGACACCCGACAGATGTTTTTC.